The 26 T cell receptor beta chains below come from one sample, sequenced in a study of blood T cell repertoires in COVID-19. Repertoires were generated with immunoSEQ multiplex PCR, while TCRdb's copy carries only in-frame clones and drops some. The data show approximately 130,000 clones, 70% to 90% seen once. The sample consisted of peripheral blood. The receptors were sampled from a human donor in a cohort sampled during active COVID-19.

V and J are TRBV23-1 and TRBJ2-7; a possible D gene is TRBD1 (6 bases). TRBV23-1 is designated an ORF whose function remains uncertain. This CDR3 region has 16 residues. V dropped 4 bases and J dropped 3 bases, with 19 bases sitting between them. CDR3 residues: CASSRPRTAIFYEQYF. CDR3 in DNA: TGCGCCAGCAGTCGCCCGAGGACAGCAATATTCTACGAGCAGTACTTC.

This chain connects TRBV9 to TRBJ1-2; maybe TRBD1 (6 bases). This CDR3 is built from 14 residues. The germline V gene encodes CDR1 SGDLS and CDR2 YYNGEE. The germline V and J ends were trimmed by 3 bases and 4 bases, with 13 bases remaining between them. This chain's CDR3 is CASSAEGVGYGYTF. The CDR3 DNA is TGTGCCAGCAGCGCCGAGGGGGTTGGCTATGGCTACACCTTC.

This clone was counted between two and nine times. The J gene is TRBJ1-1, the V gene TRBV10-1; TRBD1 matches 9 bases. Germline assignment: CDR1 WNHNN and CDR2 SYGVQD (reference sequence). This CDR3 spans 15 amino acids. V was clipped by 5 bases and J by 0 bases; unmatched bases: 4. CDR3 nucleotides: TGCGCCAGCAGTCCCGGGACAGGGTTGAACACTGAAGCTTTCTTT. Amino acid sequence: CASSPGTGLNTEAFF.

The chain links TRBV5-1 to TRBJ2-6; 10 bases agree with TRBD1. This CDR3 region has 18 residues. J lost 0 bases, V lost 6 bases, and 9 bases had no gene match. The germline CDR1 and CDR2 sequences are SGHRS and YFSETQ. DNA of the CDR3: TGCGCCAGCACCACACCGGGACAGGGGATCTCTGGGGCCAACGTCCTGACTTTC. Residues: CASTTPGQGISGANVLTF.

The V gene is TRBV5-1, the J gene TRBJ1-5, with TRBD1 as a possible D gene (6 bases). The germline gives CDR1 SGHRS, CDR2 YFSETQ. There are 15 residues in the CDR3. Trimming took off 0 bases at V and 0 bases at J, with 7 bases between the two ends. This CDR3 reads CASSLAGDSNQPQHF. For the CDR3, the DNA is TGCGCCAGCAGCTTGGCAGGGGATAGCAATCAGCCCCAGCATTTT.

The rearrangement uses TRBV10-1 and TRBJ1-3, with D unresolved. Germline CDR1 reads WNHNN; CDR2 reads SYGVQD (reference sequence). The CDR3 covers 15 residues. Trimming left V 0 bases short and J 0 bases short, with 6 bases between. This CDR3 is CASSESSVSGNTIYF. DNA for the CDR3: TGCGCCAGCAGTGAGTCGTCAGTCTCTGGAAACACCATATATTTT.

In this sample, this clone turned up a few times. The chain couples TRBV5-1 to TRBJ2-7; 7 bases are a match to TRBD1. The CDR3 spans 14 residues. Germline CDR1 SGHRS, CDR2 YFSETQ. Trimming removed 0 bases from V and 2 bases from J; junction bases left unmatched: 2. CDR3 DNA sequence: TGCGCCAGCAGCTTGGGGGACAGCACCTACGAGCAGTACTTC. Protein sequence: CASSLGDSTYEQYF.

This clone showed up just once. This chain joins TRBV7-2 and TRBJ1-6; D uncertain. The germline gives CDR1 SGHTA, CDR2 FQGNSA. Trimming removed 1 base at V and 17 bases at J, with 9 bases between. CDR3 length: 11 residues. Here the CDR3 reads CASSLVGKVHF. Written as DNA, the CDR3 is TGTGCCAGCAGCTTAGTCGGGAAAGTCCACTTT.

Many counts were recorded for this clone. This same CDR3 is encoded by further DNA sequences in the sample. The genes are TRBV19 and TRBJ1-1, with 7 bases fitting TRBD1. The J segment lost 2 bases and the V segment lost 4 bases, leaving 4 bases of the junction unmatched. CDR3 length: 14 amino acids. Germline V gives CDR1 LNHDA, CDR2 SQIVND (reference sequence). CDR3: CASSTGQPNTEAFF. The CDR3 region has the DNA TGTGCCAGTAGTACGGGACAGCCCAACACTGAAGCTTTCTTT. The full variable domain, in which reference TRBV19 and TRBJ1-1 provide the parts outside the CDR3, is DGGITQSPKYLFRKEGQNVTLSCEQNLNHDAMYWYRQDPGQGLRLIYYSQIVNDFQKGDIAEGYSVSREKKESFPLTVTSAQKNPTAFYLCASSTGQPNTEAFFGQGTRLTVV.

This chain joins TRBV5-6 and TRBJ2-5; D is perhaps TRBD1 (7 bases). V was pared by 2 bases and J by 9 bases, with 20 bases between. CDR3 length equals 15 residues. The germline CDR1 and CDR2 sequences are SGHDT and YYEEEE. CDR3 protein: CASSFRGHGREAQYF. CDR3 sequence (DNA): TGTGCCAGCAGCTTTAGGGGGCATGGTAGGGAGGCCCAGTACTTC.

This rearrangement joins TRBV30 to TRBJ2-5; 8 nucleotides align to TRBD2. This CDR3 is built from 12 residues. The V segment lost 3 bases and the J segment 4 bases; nucleotides outside the gene matches: 1. Germline values: CDR1 GTSNPN, CDR2 SVGIG (reference sequence). The DNA for the CDR3 is TGTGCCTGGAGGGCGGGGGGAGAGACCCAGTACTTC. Its protein is CAWRAGGETQYF.

The rearrangement joins TRBV7-2 to TRBJ2-1, with D perhaps matching TRBD2 (5 bases). V lost 5 bases, J lost 15 bases, and 20 bases lay in between. The CDR3 spans 13 residues. Germline V gene data show CDR1 as SGHTA and CDR2 as FQGNSA. Here the CDR3 DNA reads TGTGCCAGCAGCCGACGCACTATGGCCGAGGGGTTCTTC. Translating it yields CASSRRTMAEGFF.

The genes are TRBV5-6 and TRBJ2-1, with D possibly being TRBD2 (5 bases). Trimming cost V 0 bases and J 4 bases, with 20 bases left between them. This CDR3 is 18 amino acids long. Germline assignment: CDR1 SGHDT and CDR2 YYEEEE. Here the CDR3 reads CASSLGGSRTRLYNEQFF. The DNA of the CDR3 is TGTGCCAGCAGCTTGGGGGGTAGTAGGACTCGACTTTACAATGAGCAGTTCTTC.

This clone appeared a few times. The rearrangement uses TRBV7-8 and TRBJ2-3, with TRBD2 identical over 8 bases. The CDR3 totals 18 residues. Germline V CDR1 and CDR2: SGHVS, FQNEAQ. V lost 5 bases to trimming and J lost 6 bases; unmatched junction nucleotides: 19. CDR3 bases: TGTGCCAGCAGCCCCCCCCCGAGGGGGGTAGCGGGGAGCGATACGCAGTATTTT. This translates into CASSPPPRGVAGSDTQYF. Full variable domain (outside the CDR3, taken from reference TRBV7-8 and TRBJ2-3): GAGVSQSPRYKVAKRGQDVALRCDPISGHVSLFWYQQALGQGPEFLTYFQNEAQLDKSGLPSDRFFAERPEGSVSTLKIQRTQQEDSAVYLCASSPPPRGVAGSDTQYFGPGTRLTVL.

The CDR3 sequence: CASSLATAGVTDTQYF. For the CDR3, the DNA is TGCGCCAGCAGCTTGGCAACAGCGGGGGTCACAGATACGCAGTATTTT. The chain joins TRBV5-1 to TRBJ2-3; 8 bases are a match to TRBD2. Germline assignment: CDR1 SGHRS and CDR2 YFSETQ. Unmatched junction bases numbered 5, after V lost 0 bases and J lost 2 bases. The CDR3 loop spans 16 amino acids.

The rearrangement uses TRBV19 and TRBJ2-5; the D gene is possibly TRBD1 (6 bases). This CDR3 is 16 amino acids long. The germline V gene encodes CDR1 LNHDA and CDR2 SQIVND (reference sequence). The germline V and J ends were trimmed by 5 bases and 3 bases, with 19 bases remaining between them. The chain's CDR3 is CASSQGGAGFEETQYF. In DNA form, the CDR3 reads TGTGCCAGTAGTCAAGGGGGAGCCGGGTTTGAAGAGACCCAGTACTTC.

V usage is TRBV30 and J usage is TRBJ1-6, with D maybe TRBD1 (6 bases). The germline V gene encodes CDR1 GTSNPN and CDR2 SVGIG (reference sequence). Trimming took 3 bases from V and 4 from J, leaving 10 bases between them. The CDR3 extends over 14 amino acids. The DNA for the CDR3 is TGTGCCTGGAGACAGGGACAATATAATTCACCCCTCCACTTT. Translation: CAWRQGQYNSPLHF.

The chain uses TRBV7-9 and TRBJ1-2, with D maybe TRBD1 (6 bases). The CDR3 extends over 15 amino acids. V dropped 5 bases and J dropped 3 bases, with 16 bases sitting between them. Germline CDR1 SEHNR, CDR2 FQNEAQ (reference sequence). The CDR3 spells CASSVEGGAYYGYTF. The CDR3 DNA follows: TGTGCCAGCAGCGTAGAAGGGGGAGCGTACTATGGCTACACCTTC.

The chain is built from TRBV30 and TRBJ1-5; perhaps TRBD1 as D (5 bases). CDR1 and CDR2 (germline): GTSNPN, SVGIG (reference sequence). The CDR3 is 14 residues long. The V gene lost 2 bases and the J gene lost 4 bases, with 12 bases spanning the gap. The CDR3, as DNA: TGTGCCTGGAGTACTCCCGGGGGTAATCAGCCCCAGCATTTT. Translated: CAWSTPGGNQPQHF.

In DNA, the CDR3 is TGTGCCAGCAGCGCCTACAGGGCCAGCACTGAAGCTTTCTTT. Translation gives CASSAYRASTEAFF. The rearrangement uses TRBV7-2 and TRBJ1-1, with a tentative D call TRBD1 (6 bases). Looked up from germline, CDR1 is SGHTA and CDR2 is FQGNSA. There are 14 residues in the CDR3. Trimming removed 5 bases from V and 4 bases from J, with 14 bases in between.

The rearrangement joins TRBV5-1 to TRBJ2-5, with unresolved D. This CDR3 has 15 amino acids. In germline, CDR1 is SGHRS, CDR2 YFSETQ. Trimming removed 2 bases from V and 7 bases from J, with 18 bases in between. This CDR3 reads CASSFEVSAGLTQYF. The CDR3 DNA reads as TGCGCCAGCAGCTTCGAGGTCTCCGCCGGTTTGACCCAGTACTTC.

V is TRBV19 and J is TRBJ1-1, with D hard to call. The V gene lost 5 bases and the J gene lost 1 base, with 8 bases spanning the gap. The CDR3 spans 13 residues. Germline V gene lookup returns CDR1 LNHDA and CDR2 SQIVND (reference sequence). In nucleotides, the CDR3 is TGTGCCAGTAGTTTGGGCCCGAACACTGAAGCTTTCTTT. As protein: CASSLGPNTEAFF.

V gene TRBV27 combines with J gene TRBJ1-5; tentative D call: TRBD1 (6 bases). Per the germline V gene, CDR1 is MNHEY and CDR2 is SMNVEV (reference sequence). The CDR3 loop spans 15 amino acids. Trimming removed 6 bases at V and 6 bases at J, with 18 bases between. This CDR3 is CASRIQGGLGQPQHF. The CDR3 DNA reads TGTGCCAGCAGAATACAGGGTGGTTTGGGTCAGCCCCAGCATTTT.

This clone was detected only a few times. The genes are TRBV5-4 and TRBJ1-3, with TRBD1 matching over 9 bases. Germline V gives CDR1 SGHNT, CDR2 YYREEE (reference sequence). The CDR3 has 13 residues. J gave up 13 bases and V 1 base, and 6 bases lay outside the gene matches. In DNA, the CDR3 is TGTGCCAGCAGCTTGTATACAGGGGGCGCGATATATTTT. This gives the protein CASSLYTGGAIYF. Full variable domain (outside the CDR3, taken from reference TRBV5-4 and TRBJ1-3): ETGVTQSPTHLIKTRGQQVTLRCSSQSGHNTVSWYQQALGQGPQFIFQYYREEENGRGNFPPRFSGLQFPNYSSELNVNALELDDSALYLCASSLYTGGAIYFGEGSWLTVV.

The sample holds one count of this clone. This chain joins TRBV6-5 and TRBJ2-1, with 8 bases identical to TRBD2. Germline lookup yields CDR1 MNHEY and CDR2 SVGAGI. J lost 2 bases, V lost 4 bases, and 1 base had no gene match. CDR3 length: 14 amino acids. CDR3 in DNA: TGTGCCAGCAGTTCACTAGCGGCCTACAATGAGCAGTTCTTC. This encodes CASSSLAAYNEQFF.

The gene calls are TRBV30 and TRBJ2-3, with TRBD1 as a possible D gene (5 bases). The CDR3 covers 12 residues. CDR1 is GTSNPN, CDR2 SVGIG, per germline (reference sequence). With 5 bases removed from V and 6 bases from J, the gap between germline ends came to 12 bases. The CDR3 sequence: CAWSPGADTQYF. The CDR3 DNA sequence: TGTGCCTGGTCCCCTGGGGCGGATACGCAGTATTTT.